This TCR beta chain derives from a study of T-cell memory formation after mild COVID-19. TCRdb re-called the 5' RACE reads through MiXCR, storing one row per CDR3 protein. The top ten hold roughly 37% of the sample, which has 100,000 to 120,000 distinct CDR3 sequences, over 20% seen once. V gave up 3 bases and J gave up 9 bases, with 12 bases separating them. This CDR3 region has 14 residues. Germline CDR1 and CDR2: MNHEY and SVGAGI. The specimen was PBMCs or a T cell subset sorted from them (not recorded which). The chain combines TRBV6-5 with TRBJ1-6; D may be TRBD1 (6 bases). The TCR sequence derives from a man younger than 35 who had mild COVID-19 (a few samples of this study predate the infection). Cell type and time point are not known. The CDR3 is CASSYSGAGSPLHF. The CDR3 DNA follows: TGTGCCAGCAGTTATTCAGGGGCCGGTTCACCCCTCCACTTT.